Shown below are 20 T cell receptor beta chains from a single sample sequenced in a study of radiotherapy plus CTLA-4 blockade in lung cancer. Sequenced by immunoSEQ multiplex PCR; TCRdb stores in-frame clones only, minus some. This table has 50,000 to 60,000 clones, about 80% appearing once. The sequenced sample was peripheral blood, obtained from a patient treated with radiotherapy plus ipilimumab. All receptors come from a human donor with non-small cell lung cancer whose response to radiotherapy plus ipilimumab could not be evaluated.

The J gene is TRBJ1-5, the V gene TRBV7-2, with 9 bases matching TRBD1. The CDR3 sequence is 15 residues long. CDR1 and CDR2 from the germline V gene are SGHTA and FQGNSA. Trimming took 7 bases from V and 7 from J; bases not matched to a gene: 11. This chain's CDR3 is CASNGGQGPVQPQHF. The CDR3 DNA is TGTGCCAGCAATGGGGGACAGGGACCGGTACAGCCCCAGCATTTT.

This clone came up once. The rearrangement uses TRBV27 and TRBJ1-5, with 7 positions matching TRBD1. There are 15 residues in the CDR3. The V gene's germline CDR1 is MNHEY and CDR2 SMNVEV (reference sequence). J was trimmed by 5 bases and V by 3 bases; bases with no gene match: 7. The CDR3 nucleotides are TGTGCCAGCAGTTTGAGGGGACAGTCGCATCAGCCCCAGCATTTT. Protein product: CASSLRGQSHQPQHF.

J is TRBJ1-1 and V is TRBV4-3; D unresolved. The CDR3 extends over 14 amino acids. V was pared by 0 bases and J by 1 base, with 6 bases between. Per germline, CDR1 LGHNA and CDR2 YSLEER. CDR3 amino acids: CASSQDSTNTEAFF. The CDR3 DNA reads TGCGCCAGCAGCCAAGATAGCACGAACACTGAAGCTTTCTTT.

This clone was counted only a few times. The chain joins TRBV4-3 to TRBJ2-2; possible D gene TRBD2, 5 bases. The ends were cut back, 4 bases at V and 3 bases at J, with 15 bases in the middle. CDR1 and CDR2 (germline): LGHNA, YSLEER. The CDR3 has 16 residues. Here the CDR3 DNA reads TGCGCCAGCAGCCCTACTAAACGGGGTTACACCGGGGAGCTGTTTTTT. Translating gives CASSPTKRGYTGELFF.

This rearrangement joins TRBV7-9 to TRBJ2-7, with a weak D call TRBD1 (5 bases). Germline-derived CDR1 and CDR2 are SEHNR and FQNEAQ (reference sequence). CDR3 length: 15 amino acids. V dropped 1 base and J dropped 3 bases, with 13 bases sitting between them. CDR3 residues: CASSLGPEGVYEQYF. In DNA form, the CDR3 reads TGTGCCAGCAGCTTAGGCCCCGAAGGGGTCTACGAGCAGTACTTC.

The CDR3 protein is CASTRASTYTDTQYF. In DNA form, the CDR3 reads TGTGCCAGCACCCGGGCTAGCACCTACACAGATACGCAGTATTTT. J is TRBJ2-3 and V is TRBV7-2; tentative D call: TRBD2 (5 bases). The V gene's germline CDR1 is SGHTA and CDR2 FQGNSA. The CDR3 length is 15 residues. Trimming stripped 7 bases from V and 2 bases from J, with 16 bases between.

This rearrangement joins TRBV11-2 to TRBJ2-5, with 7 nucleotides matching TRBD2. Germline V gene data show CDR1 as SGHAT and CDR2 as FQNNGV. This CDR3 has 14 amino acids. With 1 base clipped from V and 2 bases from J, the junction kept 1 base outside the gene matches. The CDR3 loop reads CASSLAGGQETQYF. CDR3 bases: TGTGCCAGCAGCTTAGCGGGGGGACAAGAGACCCAGTACTTC.

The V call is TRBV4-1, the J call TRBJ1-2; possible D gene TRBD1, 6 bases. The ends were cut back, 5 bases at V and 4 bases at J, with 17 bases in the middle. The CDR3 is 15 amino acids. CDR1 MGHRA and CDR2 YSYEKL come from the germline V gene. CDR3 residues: CASSTKYPDSYGYTF. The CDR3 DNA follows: TGCGCCAGCAGCACCAAGTACCCGGACAGCTATGGCTACACCTTC.

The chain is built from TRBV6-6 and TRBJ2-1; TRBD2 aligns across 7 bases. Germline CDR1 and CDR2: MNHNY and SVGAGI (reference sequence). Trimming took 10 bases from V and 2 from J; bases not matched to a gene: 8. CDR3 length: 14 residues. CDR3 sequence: CAIRGEFPYNEQFF. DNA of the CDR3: TGTGCCATTCGGGGGGAGTTCCCCTACAATGAGCAGTTCTTC.

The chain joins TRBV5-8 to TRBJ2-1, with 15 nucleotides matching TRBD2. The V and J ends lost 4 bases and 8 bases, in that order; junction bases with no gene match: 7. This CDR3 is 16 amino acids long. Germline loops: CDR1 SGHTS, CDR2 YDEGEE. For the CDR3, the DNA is TGTGCCAGCAGCCTCGGACTAGCGGGGGGGCTCGATGAGCAGTTCTTC. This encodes CASSLGLAGGLDEQFF.

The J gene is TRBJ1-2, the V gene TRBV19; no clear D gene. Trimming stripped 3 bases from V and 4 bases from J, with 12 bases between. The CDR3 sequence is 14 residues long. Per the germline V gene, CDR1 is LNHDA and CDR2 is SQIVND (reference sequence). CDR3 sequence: CASSMEGTRYGYTF. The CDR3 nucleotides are TGTGCCAGTAGTATGGAGGGAACCCGCTATGGCTACACCTTC.

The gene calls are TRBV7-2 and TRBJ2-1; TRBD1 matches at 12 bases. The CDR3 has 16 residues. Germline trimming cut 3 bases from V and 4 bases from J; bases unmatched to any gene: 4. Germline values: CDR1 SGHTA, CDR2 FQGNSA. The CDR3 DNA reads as TGTGCCAGCAGCTTTCGGGGACAGGGGGCATACAATGAGCAGTTCTTC. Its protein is CASSFRGQGAYNEQFF.

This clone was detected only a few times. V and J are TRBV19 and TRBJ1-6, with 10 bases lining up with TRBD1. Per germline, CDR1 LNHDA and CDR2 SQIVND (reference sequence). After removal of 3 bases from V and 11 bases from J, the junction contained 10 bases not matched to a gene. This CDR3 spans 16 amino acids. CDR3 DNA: TGTGCCAGTAGTATGGCGAGGACAGGGGGGAACACACCCCTCCACTTT. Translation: CASSMARTGGNTPLHF.

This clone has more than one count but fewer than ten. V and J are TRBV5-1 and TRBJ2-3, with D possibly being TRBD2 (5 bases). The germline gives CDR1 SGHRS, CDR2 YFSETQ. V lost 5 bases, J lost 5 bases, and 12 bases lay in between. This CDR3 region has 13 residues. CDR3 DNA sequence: TGCGCCAGCAGGTACCTAGCTGGAGATACGCAGTATTTT. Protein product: CASRYLAGDTQYF.

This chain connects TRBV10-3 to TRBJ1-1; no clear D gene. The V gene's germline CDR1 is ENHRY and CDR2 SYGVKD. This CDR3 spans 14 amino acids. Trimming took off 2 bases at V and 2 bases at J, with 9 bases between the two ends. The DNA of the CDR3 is TGTGCCATCAGTGAGGAAACAGCTAACACTGAAGCTTTCTTT. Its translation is CAISEETANTEAFF.

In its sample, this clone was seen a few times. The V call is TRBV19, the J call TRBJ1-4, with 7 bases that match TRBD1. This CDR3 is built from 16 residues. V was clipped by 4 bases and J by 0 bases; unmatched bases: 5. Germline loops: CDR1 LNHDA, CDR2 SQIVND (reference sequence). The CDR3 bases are TGTGCCAGTAGTAAAGGGGACAGAGCAACTAATGAAAAACTGTTTTTT. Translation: CASSKGDRATNEKLFF.

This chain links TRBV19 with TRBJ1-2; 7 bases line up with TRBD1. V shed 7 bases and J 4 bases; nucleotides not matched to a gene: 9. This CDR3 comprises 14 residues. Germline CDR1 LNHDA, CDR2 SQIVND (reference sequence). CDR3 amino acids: CASNPPGQSYGYTF. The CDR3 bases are TGTGCCAGTAACCCCCCGGGACAGAGCTATGGCTACACCTTC.

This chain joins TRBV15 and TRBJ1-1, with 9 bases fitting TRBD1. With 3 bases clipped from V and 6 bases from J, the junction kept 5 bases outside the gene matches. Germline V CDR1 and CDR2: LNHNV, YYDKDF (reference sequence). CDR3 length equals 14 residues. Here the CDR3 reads CATSSLQGAAEAFF. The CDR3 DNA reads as TGTGCCACCAGCAGCTTACAGGGGGCTGCTGAAGCTTTCTTT.

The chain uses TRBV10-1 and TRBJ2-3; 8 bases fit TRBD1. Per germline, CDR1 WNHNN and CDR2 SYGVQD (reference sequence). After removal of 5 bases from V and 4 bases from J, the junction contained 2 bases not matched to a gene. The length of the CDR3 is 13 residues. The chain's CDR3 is CASSKDRADTQYF. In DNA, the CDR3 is TGCGCCAGCAGTAAGGACAGGGCAGATACGCAGTATTTT.

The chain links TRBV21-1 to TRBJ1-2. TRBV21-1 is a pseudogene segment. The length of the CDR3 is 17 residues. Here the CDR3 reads CASSKDIWRQVLYGYTF. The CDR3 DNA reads TGTGCCAGCAGCAAAGATATATGGAGGCAGGTTCTATACGGCTACACCTTC.